These 9 T cell receptor beta chains were all obtained from the same sample, sequenced in a study of blood T cell repertoires in COVID-19. Clones were read by immunoSEQ multiplex PCR, and TCRdb kept only the in-frame ones, dropping some. Of 20,000 to 25,000 clones in the sample, about nine tenths were seen once. What was sequenced was peripheral blood. These receptors originate from a human donor in a cohort sampled during active COVID-19.

This clone was observed a few times. The chain recombines TRBV21-1 with TRBJ1-5; the table calls TRBD1, which could not be checked here. TRBV21-1 is shown as a pseudogene. The CDR3 has 13 residues. The DNA of the CDR3 is TGTGCCAGTGAATCCCAGGGGAATCAGCCCCAGCATTTT. Translated: CASESQGNQPQHF.

J is TRBJ2-1 and V is TRBV5-4; D unclear. The ends were cut back, 4 bases at V and 0 bases at J, with 14 bases in the middle. Per the germline V gene, CDR1 is SGHNT and CDR2 is YYREEE (reference sequence). The CDR3 length is 16 residues. Here the CDR3 DNA reads TGTGCCAGCAGCATTCTAGGTGACGACTCCTACAATGAGCAGTTCTTC. Encoded protein: CASSILGDDSYNEQFF.

V gene TRBV5-4 combines with J gene TRBJ1-6; D is perhaps TRBD1 (5 bases). V lost 5 bases and J lost 7, with 13 bases in between. The germline gives CDR1 SGHNT, CDR2 YYREEE (reference sequence). The CDR3 consists of 14 residues. CDR3 sequence reads: CASRSDTGNSPLHF. The CDR3 coding sequence is TGTGCCAGCAGAAGCGATACAGGCAATTCACCCCTCCACTTT.

This clone has just one count. J is TRBJ2-7 and V is TRBV11-2, with a possible D match to TRBD1 (6 bases). The length of the CDR3 is 16 residues. V lost 1 base and J 0 bases, leaving 13 bases between the germline ends. CDR1 is SGHAT and CDR2 is FQNNGV in the germline V gene. The DNA of the CDR3 is TGTGCCAGCAGCTTAGGGGGCCAGGGGACCTCCTACGAGCAGTACTTC. Amino acids: CASSLGGQGTSYEQYF.

This chain uses TRBV11-2 with TRBJ1-2; D call uncertain. Germline V gene sequence: CDR1 SGHAT, CDR2 FQNNGV. The CDR3 runs 17 residues. Between the trimmed V and J ends, which lost 1 base and 7 bases, there was a span of 22 bases. The CDR3 nucleotides are TGTGCCAGCAGCTTAGTATCCCCGTTCCGGAGGGCATTTGGCTACACCTTC. Encoded protein: CASSLVSPFRRAFGYTF.

The chain is built from TRBV5-1 and TRBJ1-1, with 8 positions matching TRBD1. The CDR3 loop spans 16 amino acids. CDR1 and CDR2 (germline): SGHRS, YFSETQ. Unmatched junction bases numbered 5, after V lost 0 bases and J lost 1 base. CDR3 DNA: TGCGCCAGCAGCTTGGGTGGGGGACAGGCGAACACTGAAGCTTTCTTT. Translation gives CASSLGGGQANTEAFF.

The gene calls are TRBV7-8 and TRBJ1-2; tentative D call: TRBD1 (5 bases). Trimming left V 0 bases short and J 8 bases short, with 19 bases between. This CDR3 contains 16 residues. CDR1 and CDR2 from the germline V gene are SGHVS and FQNEAQ. CDR3 amino acids: CASSLAGNAGVGGYTF. CDR3 in DNA: TGTGCCAGCAGCTTAGCGGGGAATGCGGGGGTTGGAGGCTACACCTTC.

The chain combines TRBV6-1 with TRBJ2-5, with a weak D call TRBD1 (6 bases). The CDR3 has 15 residues. V lost 2 bases, J lost 4 bases, and 14 bases lay in between. Germline CDR1 reads MNHNS; CDR2 reads SASEGT. The CDR3, as DNA: TGTGCCAGCAGTGAATTGATCAGGGGCCCAGAGACCCAGTACTTC. It codes for CASSELIRGPETQYF.

This chain joins TRBV3-1 (or the pseudogene TRBV3-2) and TRBJ1-5; no firm D call. CDR1 is LGHDT and CDR2 is YNNKEL in the germline V gene (reference sequence). V was shortened by 6 bases and J by 0 bases, with 12 bases between the two germline ends. This CDR3 has 15 residues. CDR3 DNA: TGTGCCAGCAGTCCTCAGGCTAATAGCAATCAGCCCCAGCATTTT. Amino acids: CASSPQANSNQPQHF.